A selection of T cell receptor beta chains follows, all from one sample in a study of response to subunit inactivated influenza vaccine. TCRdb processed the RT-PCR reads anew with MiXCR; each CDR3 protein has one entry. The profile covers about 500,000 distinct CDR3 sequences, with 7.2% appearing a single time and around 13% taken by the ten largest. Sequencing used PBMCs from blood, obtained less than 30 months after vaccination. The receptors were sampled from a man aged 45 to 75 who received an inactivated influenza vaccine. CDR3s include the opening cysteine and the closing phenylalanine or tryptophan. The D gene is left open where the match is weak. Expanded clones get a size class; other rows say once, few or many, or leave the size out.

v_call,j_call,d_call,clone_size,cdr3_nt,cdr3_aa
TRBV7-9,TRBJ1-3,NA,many,TGTGCCAGCAGCTTATCCGGGACTCTACCGACCACCATATATTTT,CASSLSGTLPTTIYF
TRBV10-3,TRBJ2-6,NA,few,TGTGCCATCAGTGAGAGGTCTGGGGCCAACGTCCTGACTTTC,CAISERSGANVLTF
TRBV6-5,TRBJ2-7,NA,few,TGTGCCAGCAGTTACTCGGCCACCGTTTACGAGCAGTACTTC,CASSYSATVYEQYF
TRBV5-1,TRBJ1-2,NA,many,TGCGCCAGCAGCCTCCTTGCGTCCTATGGCTACACCTTC,CASSLLASYGYTF
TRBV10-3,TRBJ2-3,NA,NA,TGTGCCATCACCCCGGGGTATCCAGATACGCAGTATTTT,CAITPGYPDTQYF
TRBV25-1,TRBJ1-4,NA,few,TGTGCCAGCAGTGAGGCCGGGGGGGATGAAAAACTGTTTTTT,CASSEAGGDEKLFF
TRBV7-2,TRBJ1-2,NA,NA,TGTGCCAGCAGCTTAGGCGGGGGCGGGTATGGCTACACCTTC,CASSLGGGGYGYTF
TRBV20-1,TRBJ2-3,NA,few,TGCAGTGCGAAGAGACAGGGACTCACAGATACGCAGTATTTT,CSAKRQGLTDTQYF
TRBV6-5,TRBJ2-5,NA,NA,TGTGCCAGCAGTTATAGGGACGAAGTGGGTACCTTTAGAGAGACCCAGTACTTC,CASSYRDEVGTFRETQYF
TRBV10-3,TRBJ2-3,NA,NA,TGTGCCATCAGTGAGTCGGGCAGGGATCTCACAGATACGCAGTATTTT,CAISESGRDLTDTQYF
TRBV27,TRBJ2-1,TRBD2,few,TGTGCCAGCAGTTTAATAGCGGGAGTAGGCTTGAGTGAGCAGTTCTTC,CASSLIAGVGLSEQFF
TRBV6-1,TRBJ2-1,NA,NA,TGTGCCAGCAGTGAAGCGGCCGGGGTCTCCTACAATGAGCAGTTCTTC,CASSEAAGVSYNEQFF
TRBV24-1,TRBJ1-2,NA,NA,TGTGCCACCAGCCGGGAGATTGGGGGCTACACCTTC,CATSREIGGYTF
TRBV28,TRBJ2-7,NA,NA,TGTGCCAGCAGTTCCGCTAGCGTTAGCTCCTACGAGCAGTACTTC,CASSSASVSSYEQYF
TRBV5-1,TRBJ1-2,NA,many,TGCGCCAGCAGCTCCCAGGATGGCTATGGCTACACCTTC,CASSSQDGYGYTF
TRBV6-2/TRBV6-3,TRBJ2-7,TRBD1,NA,TGTGCCAGCAGGACCCAGAGACAGGGGGCTTACTACGAGCAGTACTTC,CASRTQRQGAYYEQYF
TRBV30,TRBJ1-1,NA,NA,TGTGCCTGGAGCCCAAGCTTGAACACTGAAGCTTTCTTT,CAWSPSLNTEAFF
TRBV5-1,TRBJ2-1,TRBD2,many,TGCGCCAGCAGCTTGGCCGGGACTAGCGGGGGGGCTTACAATGAGCAGTTCTTC,CASSLAGTSGGAYNEQFF
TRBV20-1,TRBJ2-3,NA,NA,TGCAGTGCTAGAGAGGCCAATACGCAGTATTTT,CSAREANTQYF
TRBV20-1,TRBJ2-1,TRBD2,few,TGCAGTGCTAGAGCGGTTAGCGGGAGTAGTAGGGCCTACAATGAGCAGTTCTTC,CSARAVSGSSRAYNEQFF
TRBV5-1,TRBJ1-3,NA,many,TGCGCCAGCAGCTTAGCCGGGACAGGAAACACCATATATTTT,CASSLAGTGNTIYF
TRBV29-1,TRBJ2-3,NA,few,TGCAGCGGCGGGCTCACAGATACGCAGTATTTT,CSGGLTDTQYF
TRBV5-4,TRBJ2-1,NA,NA,TGTGCCAGCACCCCATCAGTAGGTGGCGAGCAGTTCTTC,CASTPSVGGEQFF
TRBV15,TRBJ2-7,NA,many,TGTGCCACCAGCCCTTTTCGGGGCTACGAGCAGTACTTC,CATSPFRGYEQYF
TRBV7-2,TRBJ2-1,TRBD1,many,TGTGCCAGCAGCAAGACCGGGACAGGGTGGGGTGAGCAGTTCTTC,CASSKTGTGWGEQFF
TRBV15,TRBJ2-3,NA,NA,TGTGCCACCCGGGTGGGGGGCCAGACAGATACGCAGTATTTT,CATRVGGQTDTQYF
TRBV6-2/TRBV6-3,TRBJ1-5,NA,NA,TGTGCCAGCACTACAGACGGGCTTCAGCCCCAGCATTTT,CASTTDGLQPQHF
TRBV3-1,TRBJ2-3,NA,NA,TGTGCCAGCAGCCAAGATAGCCCCACAGATACGCAGTATTTT,CASSQDSPTDTQYF
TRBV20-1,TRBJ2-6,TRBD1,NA,TGCAGTGCTAGGACCGGGACAGGGCCCAGCTCTGGGGCCAACGTCCTGACTTTC,CSARTGTGPSSGANVLTF
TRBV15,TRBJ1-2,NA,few,TGTGCCACCAGCAGGTCAGCTAACTATGGCTACACCTTC,CATSRSANYGYTF
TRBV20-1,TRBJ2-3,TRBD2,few,TGCAGTGCTAGGCTAGCGGCCCTATCGCAGTATTTT,CSARLAALSQYF
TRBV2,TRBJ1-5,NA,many,TGTGCCAGCGGCAAAGGGGCGGCCGCCAATCAGCCCCAGCATTTT,CASGKGAAANQPQHF
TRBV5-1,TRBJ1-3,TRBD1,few,TGCGCCAGCAGCTACCAGGGGGTCTCTGGAAACACCATATATTTT,CASSYQGVSGNTIYF
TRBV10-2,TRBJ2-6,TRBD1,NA,TGCGCCAGCAGTGAGTGGACAGGGGTTTTCTCTGGGGCCAACGTCCTGACTTTC,CASSEWTGVFSGANVLTF
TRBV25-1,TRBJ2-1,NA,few,TGTGCCAGCAGTGAATTAGGGGGGGAGCAGTTCTTC,CASSELGGEQFF
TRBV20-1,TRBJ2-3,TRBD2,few,TGCAGTGCTAGCCGCCCTAGCGGGGGCCAACTTGGAACAGATACGCAGTATTTT,CSASRPSGGQLGTDTQYF
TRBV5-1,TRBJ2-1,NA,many,TGCGCCAGCAGCTACAGGGAAGGGAATGAGCAGTTCTTC,CASSYREGNEQFF
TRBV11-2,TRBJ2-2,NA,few,TGTGCCAGCAGCTTAGATCGCAGGGGAGAGTGGACCGGGGAGCTGTTTTTT,CASSLDRRGEWTGELFF
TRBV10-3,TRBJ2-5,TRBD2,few,TGTGCCACCTCGAGACTAGCGGGCGAAGAGACCCAGTACTTC,CATSRLAGEETQYF
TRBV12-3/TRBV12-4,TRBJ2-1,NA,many,TGTGCCAGCAGTTTGGGCGGGAACGGTGAGCAGTTCTTC,CASSLGGNGEQFF
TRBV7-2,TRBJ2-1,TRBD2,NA,TGTGCCAGCAGCAAGGAGGGGGGAAGAGCGGGAGGTTTC,CASSKEGGRAGGF
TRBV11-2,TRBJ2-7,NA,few,TGTGCCAGCAGTCGGGCAGGGGCCCTTTACGAGCAGTACTTC,CASSRAGALYEQYF
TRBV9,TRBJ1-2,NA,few,TGTGCCAGCAGCGTAGAGCTGAATCCTAACTATGGCTACACCTTC,CASSVELNPNYGYTF
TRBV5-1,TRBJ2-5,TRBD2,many,TGCGCCAGCAGGCGGGAGATCGGAGAGACCCAGTACTTC,CASRREIGETQYF
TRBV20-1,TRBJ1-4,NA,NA,TGCAGTGCTCGGACGGGAAATGAAAAACTGTTTTTT,CSARTGNEKLFF
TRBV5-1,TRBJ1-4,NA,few,TGCGCCAGCAGCTTGGTGACCGGAGCAACTAATGAAAAACTGTTTTTT,CASSLVTGATNEKLFF
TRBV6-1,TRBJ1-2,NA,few,TGTGCCAGCAGCCGAGGTCTGTCGATGAGCTACACCTTC,CASSRGLSMSYTF
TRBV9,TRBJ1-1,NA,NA,TGTGCCAGCAGCCCCCGGTTCGGGGGAATGAACACTGAAGCTTTCTTT,CASSPRFGGMNTEAFF
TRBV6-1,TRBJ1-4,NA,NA,TGTGCCAGCGGGAGGAAACTTAATGAAAAACTGTTTTTT,CASGRKLNEKLFF
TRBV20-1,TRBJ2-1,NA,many,TGCAGTGCTATTCAGGGATACAATGAGCAGTTCTTC,CSAIQGYNEQFF
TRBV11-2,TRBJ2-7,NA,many,TGTGCCAGCAGCTCCCACGGCATCAGGACAGCAGTCAACTACGAGCAGTACTTC,CASSSHGIRTAVNYEQYF
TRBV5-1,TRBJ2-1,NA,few,TGCGCCAGCAGCCAAAAAGACAGCTACAATGAGCAGTTCTTC,CASSQKDSYNEQFF
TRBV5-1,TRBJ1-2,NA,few,TGCGCCAGCAGCATTGCTGTTCCAGCCGGCTATGGCTACACCTTC,CASSIAVPAGYGYTF
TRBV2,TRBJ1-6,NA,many,TGTGCCAGCAGTGACTCGGACGACTATAATTCACCCCTCCACTTT,CASSDSDDYNSPLHF
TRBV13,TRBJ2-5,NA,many,TGTGCCAGCAGCTTGCGTCTAGAGACCCAGTACTTC,CASSLRLETQYF